This T cell receptor beta chain was identified during a study of T cells in Graves' hyperthyroidism and ophthalmopathy. The source material, RNA transcripts, was used to amplify TCR beta CDR3 regions. HTBI primers were the set used in a first-round RT-PCR of the TCR CDR3. TCRdb used MiXCR to reprocess the multiplex PCR reads, holding one entry per CDR3 protein. The sample lists 600,000 to 900,000 distinct CDR3 sequences; less than 20% were seen once. This clonotype was seen a handful of times. Per germline, CDR1 KGHSH and CDR2 LQKENI. The CDR3 is made up of 14 amino acids. Trimming removed 4 bases from V and 4 bases from J, with 10 bases in between.

Sequenced sample: blood. The sequence was obtained from a man aged 18 to 29 with Graves' hyperthyroidism. The chain couples TRBV18 to TRBJ1-4, with D possibly matching TRBD1 (5 bases). The CDR3 nucleotides are TGTGCCAGCTCACAGACAGATGATAATGAAAAACTGTTTTTT. Amino acid sequence: CASSQTDDNEKLFF.